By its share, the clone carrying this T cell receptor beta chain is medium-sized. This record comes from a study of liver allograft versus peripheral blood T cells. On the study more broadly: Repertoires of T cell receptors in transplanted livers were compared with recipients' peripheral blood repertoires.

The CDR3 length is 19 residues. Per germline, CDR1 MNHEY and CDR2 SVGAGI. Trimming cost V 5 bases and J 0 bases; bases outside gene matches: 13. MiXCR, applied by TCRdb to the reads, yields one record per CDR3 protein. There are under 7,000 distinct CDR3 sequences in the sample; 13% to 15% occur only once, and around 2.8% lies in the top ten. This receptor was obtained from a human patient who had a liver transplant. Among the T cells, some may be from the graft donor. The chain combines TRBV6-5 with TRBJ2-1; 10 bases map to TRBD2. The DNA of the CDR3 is TGTGCCAGCAGTGATGATAGCGGGAGGTTCTGGAGCTCCTACAATGAGCAGTTCTTC. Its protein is CASSDDSGRFWSSYNEQFF.